The T cell receptor (beta chain) under discussion was sequenced for a study of cytomegalovirus exposure and HLA in healthy donors. Findings of the study overall: Most TCR sequences were uncommon, yet certain public TCRs appeared in many donors. A few CMV-associated chains were confirmed in vitro to be specific for CMV antigens.

This PCR relied on a set of 60 Vbeta primers and 13 Jbeta primers. As originally analysed: Unique TCR beta chains totaled roughly 80 million in a later count, with some 10 million of them shared. Clones were sequenced by immunoSEQ multiplex PCR, and TCRdb holds only the in-frame ones, with some missing. The V and J calls and clone size are taken from that table; D and trimming were inferred from the DNA. The sample has 50,000 or so clones, roughly four fifths seen once; the top ten hold roughly 2.4%. As to this clone: Its antigen is not known.

The CDR3 totals 14 residues. The germline V gene encodes CDR1 SGHNT and CDR2 YYREEE (reference sequence). Sequencing was done on a sample of PBMCs. The receptor comes from a boy younger than 18 in good health and CMV-seropositive. The chain couples TRBV5-4 to TRBJ1-6, with D unresolved. This chain's CDR3 is CADGGYTMGSPLHF. CDR3 bases: TGTGCAGATGGCGGGTACACGATGGGTTCACCCCTCCACTTT.